Below, one T cell receptor beta chain is given with its context. This sample is drawn from a study of shared clonotypes between healthy human individuals. The study enrolled healthy HIV-negative adults without recent acute infections or vaccinations as donors. Unmatched junction bases numbered 8, after V lost 0 bases and J lost 2 bases. The CDR3 has 16 amino acids. Germline V gives CDR1 SGDLS, CDR2 YYNGEE. Data came from immunoSEQ multiplex PCR; TCRdb stores just in-frame clones and leaves some out. The data show over a million clones, more than 95% seen once. The V and J genes are TRBV9 and TRBJ2-7; 7 bases line up with TRBD2. Sequencing was done on a sample of naive CD4+ T cells sorted from blood. Noted subset: CD45RA+ positively selected. This TCR came from a young man in good health. CDR3 in amino acids: CASSVGSSGTTYEQYF. The CDR3 nucleotides read TGTGCCAGCAGCGTAGGGTCGAGCGGGACTACCTACGAGCAGTACTTC.